This record covers a single T cell receptor beta chain. There are a few counts of this clonotype. The antigen it recognizes is unknown. No much larger clone is present one base from it, and per-base qualities are unavailable. The sample comes from a study of naive and memory T cell subsets (dated by TCRdb to 2015 to 2018). About the investigation overall: In the figure summarizing the skin biopsy and whole blood samples, roughly 10 blood donors, 7 tuberculin skin test biopsies and 3 saline control biopsies were reported. PCR2 was typically run as a SYBR Green qPCR and stopped at a set threshold, although low-input samples could use end-point PCR of around 6 cycles instead. Results and caveats for the whole study, not just this receptor: The RNA-based method was acknowledged as potentially sensitive to TCR transcript changes with T cell activation and differentiation.

The study reported a robust and sensitive protocol to amplify, sequence and analyze TCRs, based on 3' ligation of a UMI-containing oligonucleotide to TCR cDNA. Whole blood analysis involved drawing around 2.7 ml of peripheral blood from adult healthy volunteers into Tempus tubes and then extracting RNA following the manufacturer's instructions. Total RNA was used without cell sorting and was treated with RQ1 DNase before reverse transcription, with a target input of about 1 to 1,100 ng. Libraries were prepared from skin biopsies and whole blood to test how robust the pipeline was in samples where T cells are a minority population. The CDR3 holds 12 amino acids from the cysteine to the phenylalanine. Left in the record is the CDR3 DNA by itself, 36 bases read in frame from the first base. From a lookup of the germline V gene (reference sequence), CDR1 and CDR2 are DFQATT and SNEGSKA. Cut back by 6 bases and 7 bases, the V and J ends lie 15 bases apart.

The library was prepared using 5' RACE. The ligated cDNA was amplified by four rounds of PCR, in which nested alpha and beta constant region primers were used together with the SP2 primer. For the blood and skin samples, TCR RNA was reverse transcribed with SuperScript IV using primers for the alpha and beta constant regions. An oligonucleotide carrying the Illumina SP2 primer and a UMI was ligated to the 3' end of the cDNA by means of T4 RNA ligase 1. The 12-nucleotide UMI consisted of two random hexamers with an eight-base spacer between the hexamers to prevent hairpin formation. TCR alpha and beta chain libraries were processed separately from the second PCR onward, with dual indexing for multiplexing. After pooling, the indexed libraries were analyzed by capillary electrophoresis and sequenced on either an Illumina MiSeq or NextSeq. PhiX DNA at roughly 4.5-7% was spiked into libraries to increase base diversity and improve cluster recognition. The study's processing was this. Demultiplexor extracted UMIs from read 2, combined them with read 1 TCR sequence, and split reads by sample indices. Decombinator identified V and J genes and V-J junctions, assigning each TCR a five-part identifier including V and J deletions. Collapsinator relied on UMIs to correct both sequencing errors and PCR amplification heterogeneity, producing a UMI-based abundance for each TCR. CDR3Translator turned identifiers into nucleotide sequence, translated that sequence into amino acids, and pulled out CDR3 regions based on terminal motifs. Error-corrected alpha and beta TCR counts from blood and skin were compared after normalization to input RNA amount. The public reads were quality trimmed at Q25 with fastp and then assembled into clones with MiXCR by TCRdb, keeping productive beta chains. Here each entry gathers all rows of one CDR3 protein and keeps the most common genes and DNA. The V and J calls were determined by TCRdb, not by the authors. The table for this sample lists more than 45,000 distinct CDR3 sequences; more than 7% of them were counted only once. Roughly a tenth of the sample comes from the top ten.

This clonotype originated in a male donor in good health. The chain joins TRBV20-1 to TRBJ1-1; the D gene lacks a confident call. The CDR3 loop reads CSASGQDLEAFF. At the DNA level, the sequence is TGCAGTGCGAGCGGCCAGGATCTTGAAGCTTTCTTT.